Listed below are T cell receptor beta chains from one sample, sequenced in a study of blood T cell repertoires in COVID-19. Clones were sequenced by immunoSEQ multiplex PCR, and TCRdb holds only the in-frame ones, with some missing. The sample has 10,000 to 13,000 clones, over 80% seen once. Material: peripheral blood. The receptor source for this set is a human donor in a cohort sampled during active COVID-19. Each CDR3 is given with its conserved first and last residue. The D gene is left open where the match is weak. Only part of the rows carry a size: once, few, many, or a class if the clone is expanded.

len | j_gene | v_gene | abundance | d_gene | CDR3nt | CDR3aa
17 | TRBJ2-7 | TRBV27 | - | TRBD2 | TGTGCCAGCAGGCGGGACCTGGGACTAGCGGGAGCCTACGAGCAGTACTTC | CASRRDLGLAGAYEQYF
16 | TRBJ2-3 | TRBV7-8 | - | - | TGTGCCAGCAGCGCCCCTGAGGGAGCTAGCACAGATACGCAGTATTTT | CASSAPEGASTDTQYF
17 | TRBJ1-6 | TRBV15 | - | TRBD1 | TGTGCCACCAGCAGAGAGAGGAGGGACAGGGGTAATTCACCCCTCCACTTT | CATSRERRDRGNSPLHF
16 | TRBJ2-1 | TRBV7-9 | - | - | TGTGCCAGCAGCTTAGTAGGCGGCCGCTCCTACAATGAGCAGTTCTTC | CASSLVGGRSYNEQFF
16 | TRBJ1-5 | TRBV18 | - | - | TGTGCCAGCTCACCAGGAGGGTTTTCTAGCAATCAGCCCCAGCATTTT | CASSPGGFSSNQPQHF
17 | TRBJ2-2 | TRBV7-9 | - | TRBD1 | TGTGCCAGCAGCTTAGCGGACAGGGGTCTTAACACCGGGGAGCTGTTTTTT | CASSLADRGLNTGELFF
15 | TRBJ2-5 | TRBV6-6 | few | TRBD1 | TGTGCCAGCAGTCAACGAGGGACAGGGCTGGAGACCCAGTACTTC | CASSQRGTGLETQYF
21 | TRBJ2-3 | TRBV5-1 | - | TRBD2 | TGCGCCAGCAGCTTGGATCGGATCGGACTAGCGGGAGGCCGCGGCACAGATACGCAGTATTTT | CASSLDRIGLAGGRGTDTQYF
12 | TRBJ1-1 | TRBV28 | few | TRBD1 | TGTGCCAGCAGTTCGAGACAGGGGGCGGCTTTCTTT | CASSSRQGAAFF
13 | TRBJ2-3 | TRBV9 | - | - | TGTGCCAGCAGCGTTGCCAGGACAGATACGCAGTATTTT | CASSVARTDTQYF
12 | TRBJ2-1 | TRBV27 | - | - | TGTGCCAGCAGTTTTGGGGCAGGGGAGCAGTTCTTC | CASSFGAGEQFF
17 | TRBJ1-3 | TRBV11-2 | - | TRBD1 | TGTGCCAGCAGCTTAAACGCGGGACAGGGTTATGGAAACACCATATATTTT | CASSLNAGQGYGNTIYF
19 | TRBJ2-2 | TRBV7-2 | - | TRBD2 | TGTGCCAGCAGCTTAAAATTATCGGGACTAGCGGGAAGTACCGGGGAGCTGTTTTTT | CASSLKLSGLAGSTGELFF
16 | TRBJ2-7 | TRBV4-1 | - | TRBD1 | TGCGCCAGCAGCCACCTACCGGGACAGGGGATCTACGAGCAGTACTTC | CASSHLPGQGIYEQYF
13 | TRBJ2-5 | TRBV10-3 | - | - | TGTGCCATCAGTGAGTCCGCCGGAGAGACCCAGTACTTC | CAISESAGETQYF
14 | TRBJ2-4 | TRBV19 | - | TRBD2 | TGTGCCAGTAACATAGCGGGAGAGTCCACTATTCAGTACTTC | CASNIAGESTIQYF
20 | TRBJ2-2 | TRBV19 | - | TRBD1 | TGTGCCAGAAACTACGGCCGGGACAGGGTTAAACGGGAGAACACCGGGGAGCTGTTTTTT | CARNYGRDRVKRENTGELFF
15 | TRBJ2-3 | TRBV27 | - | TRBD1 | TGTGCCAGCATCGCTCCGGGACAGAGCACAGATACGCAGTATTTT | CASIAPGQSTDTQYF
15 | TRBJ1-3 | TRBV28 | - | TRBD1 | TGTGCCAGCACCGAGGACAGGGGAAGTGGAAACACCATATATTTT | CASTEDRGSGNTIYF
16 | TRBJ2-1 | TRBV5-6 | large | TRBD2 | TGTGCCAGCAGCTTGTTGGGGACTAGCGGACTTTGGGAGCAGTTCTTC | CASSLLGTSGLWEQFF
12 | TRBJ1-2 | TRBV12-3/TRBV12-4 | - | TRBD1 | TGTGCCAGCAGTTCGACAGGGAGAGGCTACACCTTC | CASSSTGRGYTF
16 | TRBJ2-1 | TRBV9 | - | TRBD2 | TGTGCCAGCAGCGGCAGCCTAGCGGGTTCCTACAATGAGCAGTTCTTC | CASSGSLAGSYNEQFF
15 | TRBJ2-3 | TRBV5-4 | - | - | TGTGCCAGCAGCTTGGATCGGGGTGGTTCAGATACGCAGTATTTT | CASSLDRGGSDTQYF
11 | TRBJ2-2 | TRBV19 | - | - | TGTGCCACTCTCAGCACCGGGGAGCTGTTTTTT | CATLSTGELFF
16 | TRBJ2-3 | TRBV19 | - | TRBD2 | TGTGCCAGTAGTATAGAGACTAGCGGGAGAGGAAATACGCAGTATTTT | CASSIETSGRGNTQYF
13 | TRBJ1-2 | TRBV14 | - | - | TGTGCCAGCAGCCCCCCGGGGATCTATGGCTACACCTTC | CASSPPGIYGYTF
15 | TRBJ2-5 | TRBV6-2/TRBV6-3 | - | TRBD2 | TGTGCCAGCAGTTCTAGCGGGAGGGTTGCAGAGACCCAGTACTTC | CASSSSGRVAETQYF
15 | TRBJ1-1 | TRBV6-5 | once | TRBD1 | TGTGCCAGCAGTTACGGGCGACAGGGGAACACTGAAGCTTTCTTT | CASSYGRQGNTEAFF
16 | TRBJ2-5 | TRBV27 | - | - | TGTGCCAGCAGTCCCAGGGGAAGGTCTATAGGAGAGACCCAGTACTTC | CASSPRGRSIGETQYF
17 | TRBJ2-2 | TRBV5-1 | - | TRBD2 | TGCGCCAGCAGCTGGACTAGCGGGAGCCCGAACACCGGGGAGCTGTTTTTT | CASSWTSGSPNTGELFF
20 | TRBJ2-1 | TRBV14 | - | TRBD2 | TGTGCCAGCAGCCCGGGACTAGCGGGAGGGTTTCCAAGCTCCTACAATGAGCAGTTCTTC | CASSPGLAGGFPSSYNEQFF
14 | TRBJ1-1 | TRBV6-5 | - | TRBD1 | TGTGCCAGCGAGTTGACAGGGAGTCTCACTGAAGCTTTCTTT | CASELTGSLTEAFF
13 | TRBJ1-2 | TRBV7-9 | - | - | TGTGCCAGCAGCCCGACAGAACGGGGGGGCTACACCTTC | CASSPTERGGYTF
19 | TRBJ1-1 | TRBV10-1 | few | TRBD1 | TGCGCCAGCAGTGAGTCGATTTCAGGGGGCGCAGGGATGAACACTGAAGCTTTCTTT | CASSESISGGAGMNTEAFF
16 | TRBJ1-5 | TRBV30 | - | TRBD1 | TGTGCCTGGAGTGACCGGGACAGGGGGATTAATCAGCCCCAGCATTTT | CAWSDRDRGINQPQHF
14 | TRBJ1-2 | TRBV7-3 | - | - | TGTGCCAGCAGCTTCGACAGCGGGCGGGTTGGCTACACCTTC | CASSFDSGRVGYTF
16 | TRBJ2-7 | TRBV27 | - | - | TGTGCCAGCAGTTTATCGAGCGTGGCAGCTTCCTACGAGCAGTACTTC | CASSLSSVAASYEQYF
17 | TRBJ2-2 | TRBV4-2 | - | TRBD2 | TGTGCCAGCAGCCAAGACGCTAGCGGGAGTGTTCCCGGGGAGCTGTTTTTT | CASSQDASGSVPGELFF
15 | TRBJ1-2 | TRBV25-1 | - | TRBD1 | TGTGCCAGCAGTGACCTATCGACAGGGGACTATGGCTACACCTTC | CASSDLSTGDYGYTF
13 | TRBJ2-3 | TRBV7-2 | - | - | TGTGCCAGCAGCTCGCCTCCTCGGGATACGCAGTATTTT | CASSSPPRDTQYF
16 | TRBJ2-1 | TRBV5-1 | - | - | TGCGCCAGCAGCTTGGTGACGGGTACCGTAAACAATGAGCAGTTCTTC | CASSLVTGTVNNEQFF
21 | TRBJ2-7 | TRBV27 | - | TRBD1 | TGTGCCAGCAGTTTCCCTAACCCGGGACAGGGGGCATGTCGGCTGTCCTACGAGCAGTACTTC | CASSFPNPGQGACRLSYEQYF
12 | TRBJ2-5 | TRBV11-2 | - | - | TGTGCCAGCAGCCCCAACGGGGAGACCCAGTACTTC | CASSPNGETQYF
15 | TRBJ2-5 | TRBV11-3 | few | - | TGTGCCAGCAGCACCGGGACTCAAAACCAAGAGACCCAGTACTTC | CASSTGTQNQETQYF
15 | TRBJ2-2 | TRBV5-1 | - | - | TGCGCCAGCAGCCGAGCGGTCGCGAACACCGGGGAGCTGTTTTTT | CASSRAVANTGELFF
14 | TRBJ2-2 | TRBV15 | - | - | TGTGCCACCAGCCCGCCAGCGAGGGCTGGGGAGCTGTTTTTT | CATSPPARAGELFF